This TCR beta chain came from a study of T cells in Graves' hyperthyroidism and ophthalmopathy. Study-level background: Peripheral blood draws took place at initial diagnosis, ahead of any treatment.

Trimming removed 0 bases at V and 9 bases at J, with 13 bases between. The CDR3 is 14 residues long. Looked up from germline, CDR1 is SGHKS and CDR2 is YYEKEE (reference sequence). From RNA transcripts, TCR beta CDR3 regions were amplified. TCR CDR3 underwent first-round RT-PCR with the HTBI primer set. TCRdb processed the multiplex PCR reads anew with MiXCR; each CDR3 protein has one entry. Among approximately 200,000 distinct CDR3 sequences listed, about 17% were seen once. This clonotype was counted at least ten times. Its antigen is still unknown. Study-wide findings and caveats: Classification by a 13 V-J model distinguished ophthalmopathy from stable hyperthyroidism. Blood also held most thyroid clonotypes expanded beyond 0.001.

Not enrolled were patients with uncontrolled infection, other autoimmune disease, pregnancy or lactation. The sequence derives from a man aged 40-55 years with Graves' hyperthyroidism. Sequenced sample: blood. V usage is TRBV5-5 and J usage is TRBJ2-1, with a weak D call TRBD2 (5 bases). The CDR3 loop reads CASSLVLGVGEQFF. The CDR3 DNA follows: TGTGCCAGCAGCTTGGTACTAGGAGTCGGTGAGCAGTTCTTC.